This T cell receptor beta chain emerged from a study of shared clonotypes between healthy human individuals. Donors were healthy HIV-negative adults without recently reported acute infections or vaccinations. Caucasian adults residing in Nashville, Tennessee made up all the donors. This clone has ten or more counts. Its antigen is unknown. Under the authors' procedure: Junction-only immunoSEQ data arrived without quality scores, meaning filtering differed. The data were produced by immunoSEQ multiplex PCR, yet TCRdb's version contains in-frame clones alone and is incomplete. V and J calls and clone size are copied from that table; D and trimming were computed from the DNA. The sample has about 490,000 clones; 81% are singletons. Germline loops: CDR1 MNHEY, CDR2 SMNVEV (reference sequence). Between the trimmed V and J ends, which lost 0 bases and 7 bases, there was a span of 21 bases. This CDR3 region has 17 residues.

General study results and limits: It was only blood that was sampled, and tissue repertoires likely differ.

Sequenced: PBMCs. The TCR was taken from a woman aged 40 to 50 in good health. Some clones in this sample may be carry-over from other donors' samples. The rearrangement uses TRBV27 and TRBJ1-2, with D possibly matching TRBD1 (5 bases). The DNA of the CDR3 is TGTGCCAGCAGTTTATCTAATACGGGCCAGGGCGGCGGTGGCTACACCTTC. Translating it yields CASSLSNTGQGGGGYTF.